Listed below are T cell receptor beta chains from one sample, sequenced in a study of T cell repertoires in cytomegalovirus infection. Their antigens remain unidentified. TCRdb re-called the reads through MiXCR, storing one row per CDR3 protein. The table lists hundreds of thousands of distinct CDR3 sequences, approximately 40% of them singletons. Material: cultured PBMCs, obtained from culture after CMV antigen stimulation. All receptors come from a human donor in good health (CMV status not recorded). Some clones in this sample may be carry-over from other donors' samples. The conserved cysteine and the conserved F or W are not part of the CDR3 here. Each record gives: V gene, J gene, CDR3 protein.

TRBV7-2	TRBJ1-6	ASSLIGLGSPLH
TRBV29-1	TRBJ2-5	SVASGEETQY
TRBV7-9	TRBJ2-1	ASGQRGPGQF
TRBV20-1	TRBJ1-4	SASRQANEKLF
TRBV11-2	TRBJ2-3	ASSLGGGDGTQY
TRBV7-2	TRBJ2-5	ASSPDNEETQY
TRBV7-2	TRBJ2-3	ASSWGQSTDTQY
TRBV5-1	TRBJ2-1	ASSPLGTEYNEQF
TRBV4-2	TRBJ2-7	ASSQFRGSEQY
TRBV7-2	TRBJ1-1	ASSSGQLNTEAF
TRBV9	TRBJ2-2	ASSTRTGGHGELF
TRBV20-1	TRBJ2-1	SARHSGRDTYNEQF
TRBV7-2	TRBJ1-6	ASSALWGSDRNNSPLH
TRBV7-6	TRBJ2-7	ASSPGEGSSYEQY
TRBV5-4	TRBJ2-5	ASSLPTSGETQY
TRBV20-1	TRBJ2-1	SARDLSRPEGGQQF
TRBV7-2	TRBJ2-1	ASSLQDPYNDEQF
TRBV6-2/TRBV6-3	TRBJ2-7	ASSYLPYEQY
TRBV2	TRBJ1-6	ASREQNSPLH
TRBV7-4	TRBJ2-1	ASSLWRGSSYNEQF
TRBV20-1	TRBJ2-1	SARDRRGHNEQF
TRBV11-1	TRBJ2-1	ASSTQRLRNEQF
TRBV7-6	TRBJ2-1	ASSPTDLSGPEQF
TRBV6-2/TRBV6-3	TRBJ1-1	ASSSRNLFAAF
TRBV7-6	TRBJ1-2	ASSPWRGGYT